This T cell receptor beta chain appears in the sequencing data of a study of cytomegalovirus exposure and HLA in healthy donors. Study results and caveats: TCR beta sequences reportedly predicted most subjects' HLA-A and HLA-B alleles accurately.

Note on this clone: No antigen is known for it.

PCR amplification relied on 60 Vbeta primers (plus 13 Jbeta primers). In the original processing: Later, 65 million to 85 million unique TCR beta chains were counted in an analysis, and some 10 million of them were shared. Sequencing was performed with immunoSEQ multiplex PCR; in TCRdb, only in-frame clones are kept and a portion is missing. The V and J calls and clone size come from that table; D and trimming were worked out from the DNA. The sample contains around 200,000 clones, roughly 77% of which appear only once. In germline, CDR1 is MDHEN, CDR2 SYDVKM. This CDR3 is 11 amino acids long. The V and J ends lost 7 bases and 6 bases respectively, with 8 bases between them.

The rearrangement links TRBV28 to TRBJ2-3; D is perhaps TRBD2 (5 bases). The source of this sequence is a man aged 25-45 years in good health and CMV-seropositive. The sequencing input was PBMCs. The CDR3 bases are TGTGCCAGCACTCGGAGGGATACGCAGTATTTT. Translating gives CASTRRDTQYF.